The rows below give T cell receptor beta chains drawn from one sample of a study of response to subunit inactivated influenza vaccine. TCRdb recomputed calls from the RT-PCR reads with MiXCR, one row per CDR3 protein. Of a few hundred thousand distinct CDR3 sequences in the sample, 11% to 15% were seen once. The material sequenced was PBMCs from blood, taken 11 to 12 days after vaccination. The source of these receptors is a man aged 50 to 59 who received an inactivated influenza vaccine. Each CDR3 is given with its conserved first and last residue. The D gene is left open where the match is weak. Not every row has a clone size; where given, it reads once, few, many or a size class.

v_gene	d_gene	abundance	j_gene	CDR3aa	CDR3nt
TRBV6-1	.	few	TRBJ2-2	CASMRNTGELFF	TGTGCCAGCATGAGGAACACCGGGGAGCTGTTTTTT
TRBV3-1	.	.	TRBJ2-7	CASSPGHSFFYEQYF	TGTGCCAGCAGCCCGGGGCACAGTTTCTTTTACGAGCAGTACTTC
TRBV2	.	many	TRBJ2-7	CASSEDQGTYEQYF	TGTGCCAGCAGTGAAGATCAGGGGACTTACGAGCAGTACTTC
TRBV28	TRBD2	.	TRBJ2-1	CASSILADNEQFF	TGTGCCAGCAGTATTCTAGCGGACAATGAGCAGTTCTTC
TRBV5-1	.	.	TRBJ2-3	CATSAGTTDTQYF	TGCGCCACCAGTGCGGGAACCACAGATACGCAGTATTTT
TRBV20-1	TRBD1	.	TRBJ2-5	CSARSSRDRVETQYF	TGCAGTGCTAGATCCAGCCGGGACAGGGTAGAGACCCAGTACTTC
TRBV7-2	.	few	TRBJ1-4	CASSFQSREKLFF	TGTGCCAGCAGCTTCCAGAGCCGTGAAAAACTGTTTTTT
TRBV28	.	.	TRBJ2-1	CASSPERYNEQFF	TGTGCCAGCAGCCCTGAGAGGTACAATGAGCAGTTCTTC
TRBV5-6	.	.	TRBJ1-2	CASTSALGGYTF	TGTGCCAGCACCTCCGCCCTGGGTGGCTACACCTTC
TRBV4-2	.	few	TRBJ2-4	CASSQDPHRELYF	TGTGCCAGCAGCCAAGACCCCCACAGGGAGCTGTACTTC
TRBV20-1	TRBD2	few	TRBJ2-5	CSARTGTSGVETQYF	TGCAGTGCTCGAACCGGGACTAGCGGGGTCGAGACCCAGTACTTC
TRBV7-2	.	.	TRBJ1-1	CASSPSPMQGGTEAFF	TGTGCCAGCAGCCCCTCTCCAATGCAGGGAGGCACTGAAGCTTTCTTT
TRBV20-1	.	few	TRBJ2-3	CSARTGGDTQYF	TGCAGTGCTAGAACTGGAGGCGATACGCAGTATTTT
TRBV6-6	TRBD1	.	TRBJ1-5	CATSTGGHQPQHF	TGTGCCACCTCGACAGGGGGCCACCAGCCCCAGCATTTT
TRBV29-1	.	few	TRBJ1-1	CSGRREANTEAFF	TGCAGCGGACGCAGGGAAGCCAACACTGAAGCTTTCTTT
TRBV7-2	TRBD2	.	TRBJ2-3	CASSPGLALRTDTQYF	TGTGCCAGCAGCCCGGGACTAGCTTTACGCACAGATACGCAGTATTTT
TRBV4-1	.	many	TRBJ1-2	CASSQALTGFYGYTF	TGCGCCAGCAGCCAAGCCCTTACAGGGTTCTATGGCTACACCTTC
TRBV5-1	.	.	TRBJ2-5	CASSLVYSGQETQYF	TGCGCCAGCAGCTTGGTTTATTCAGGTCAAGAGACCCAGTACTTC
TRBV6-2/TRBV6-3	TRBD2	few	TRBJ2-1	CASSLRTSGGLPSYNEQFF	TGTGCCAGCAGTCTACGGACTAGCGGGGGGCTTCCTTCCTACAATGAGCAGTTCTTC
TRBV5-1	.	.	TRBJ1-1	CASSFVWEGGSTEAFF	TGCGCCAGCAGCTTTGTCTGGGAGGGGGGGAGCACTGAAGCTTTCTTT
TRBV18	.	many	TRBJ2-5	CASSQNQETQYF	TGTGCCAGCTCACAGAACCAAGAGACCCAGTACTTC
TRBV7-9	.	.	TRBJ2-1	CASSPGLGEQFF	TGTGCCAGCAGCCCCGGTCTTGGGGAGCAGTTCTTC